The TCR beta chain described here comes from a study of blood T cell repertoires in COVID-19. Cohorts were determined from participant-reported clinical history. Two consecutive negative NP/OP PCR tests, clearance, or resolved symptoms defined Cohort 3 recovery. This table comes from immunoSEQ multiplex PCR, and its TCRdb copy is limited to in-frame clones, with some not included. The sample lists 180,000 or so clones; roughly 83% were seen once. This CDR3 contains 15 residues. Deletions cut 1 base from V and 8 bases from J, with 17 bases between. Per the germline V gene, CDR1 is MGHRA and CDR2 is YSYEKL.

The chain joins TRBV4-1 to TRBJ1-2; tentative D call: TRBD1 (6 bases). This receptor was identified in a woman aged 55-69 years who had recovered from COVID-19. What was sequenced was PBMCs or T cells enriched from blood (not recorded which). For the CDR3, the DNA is TGCGCCAGCAGCCAAGGCGGGGGGGCGAAAAAGGGCTACACCTTC. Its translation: CASSQGGGAKKGYTF.